Sequencing of this T cell receptor (beta chain) was carried out in a study of T cell repertoires in cytomegalovirus infection (dated by TCRdb to the late 2010s). With regard to the full study: Donor HLA type was relevant to the analysis, because carriage of CMV infection together with the matching HLA type was indicated by public TCR beta signatures. The paper's findings and limits, for the study overall: In the ex vivo response, HLA-C-restricted CMV-specific TCR beta clonotypes were dominant, and in two of eight donors the single most frequent clonotype came from this HLA-C-restricted group. In both this cohort and an independent roughly 330-donor cohort, the cumulative frequency of public TCR beta family members distinguished carriers of CMV infection plus the relevant HLA type.

According to the germline V gene, CDR1 reads KGHDR and CDR2 reads SFDVKD. The CDR3 holds 16 amino acids from the cysteine to the phenylalanine. Only the CDR3 DNA stays, 48 bases, in frame from base 1. V gives up 3 bases and J gives up 6 bases, and the segment between their germline ends measures 14 bases. Reads for this sample came from an Illumina HiSeq 1500. TCRdb itself trimmed the public reads at Q25 with fastp, ran MiXCR and retained productive beta chains. Rows matching on CDR3 protein sequence are summarized as one entry with the most common DNA and genes. The sample table shows a few hundred thousand distinct CDR3 sequences, and approximately 25% are seen once. Of the sample, 13% falls within the top ten clones. A few counts support this clonotype. There is no known antigen for this receptor. Within one base of it there is no much larger clone, and no base qualities were kept.

Source material: PBMCs. The clonotype was recovered from a human donor in good health (CMV status not recorded). Some clones in this sample may be carry-over from other donors' samples. Recombination joined TRBV24-1 with TRBJ1-6; matching of 6 bases hints at TRBD1 as the D gene. The nucleotides read TGTGCCACCAGTGATCCCAGGCTGGACAGTAATTCACCCCTCCACTTT. Translated, this gives CATSDPRLDSNSPLHF.